This T cell receptor (beta chain) appears in the sequencing data of a study of cytomegalovirus exposure and HLA in healthy donors. In germline, CDR1 is MGHRA, CDR2 YSYEKL. The CDR3 runs to 17 residues. The V end lost 4 bases, the J end lost 8 bases, and 26 bases lay between the germline ends. General study points: There was a cluster of highly shared sequence variants that was likely a sequencing artifact. 16,951 TCR beta sequences were associated with HLA alleles at 0.05 false discovery rate in a later analysis. Relative to equally common others, HLA-associated TCR beta chains showed greater clonal expansion in a later analysis.

This clone turned up a few times. The antigen remains undetermined. Primers included in the PCR were 60 Vbeta and 13 Jbeta primers. Study processing details: In a later analysis, some 80 million unique TCR beta chains included roughly 11 million shared by two or more donors. Only in-frame clones appear in the TCRdb table, and some are missing; sequencing was by immunoSEQ multiplex PCR. The D gene and trimming were derived from the DNA, and the V and J assignments and clone size from that table. The table includes roughly 180,000 clones, 77% detected once. Sequencing input: PBMCs. V gene TRBV4-1 combines with J gene TRBJ1-2; D is unclear. The TCR comes from a woman between 25 and 40 years old in good health and CMV-seropositive. CDR3 DNA sequence: TGCGCCAGCAGCCGCAACGACTATATCTACGGATCAGACGGCTACACCTTC. Protein product: CASSRNDYIYGSDGYTF.